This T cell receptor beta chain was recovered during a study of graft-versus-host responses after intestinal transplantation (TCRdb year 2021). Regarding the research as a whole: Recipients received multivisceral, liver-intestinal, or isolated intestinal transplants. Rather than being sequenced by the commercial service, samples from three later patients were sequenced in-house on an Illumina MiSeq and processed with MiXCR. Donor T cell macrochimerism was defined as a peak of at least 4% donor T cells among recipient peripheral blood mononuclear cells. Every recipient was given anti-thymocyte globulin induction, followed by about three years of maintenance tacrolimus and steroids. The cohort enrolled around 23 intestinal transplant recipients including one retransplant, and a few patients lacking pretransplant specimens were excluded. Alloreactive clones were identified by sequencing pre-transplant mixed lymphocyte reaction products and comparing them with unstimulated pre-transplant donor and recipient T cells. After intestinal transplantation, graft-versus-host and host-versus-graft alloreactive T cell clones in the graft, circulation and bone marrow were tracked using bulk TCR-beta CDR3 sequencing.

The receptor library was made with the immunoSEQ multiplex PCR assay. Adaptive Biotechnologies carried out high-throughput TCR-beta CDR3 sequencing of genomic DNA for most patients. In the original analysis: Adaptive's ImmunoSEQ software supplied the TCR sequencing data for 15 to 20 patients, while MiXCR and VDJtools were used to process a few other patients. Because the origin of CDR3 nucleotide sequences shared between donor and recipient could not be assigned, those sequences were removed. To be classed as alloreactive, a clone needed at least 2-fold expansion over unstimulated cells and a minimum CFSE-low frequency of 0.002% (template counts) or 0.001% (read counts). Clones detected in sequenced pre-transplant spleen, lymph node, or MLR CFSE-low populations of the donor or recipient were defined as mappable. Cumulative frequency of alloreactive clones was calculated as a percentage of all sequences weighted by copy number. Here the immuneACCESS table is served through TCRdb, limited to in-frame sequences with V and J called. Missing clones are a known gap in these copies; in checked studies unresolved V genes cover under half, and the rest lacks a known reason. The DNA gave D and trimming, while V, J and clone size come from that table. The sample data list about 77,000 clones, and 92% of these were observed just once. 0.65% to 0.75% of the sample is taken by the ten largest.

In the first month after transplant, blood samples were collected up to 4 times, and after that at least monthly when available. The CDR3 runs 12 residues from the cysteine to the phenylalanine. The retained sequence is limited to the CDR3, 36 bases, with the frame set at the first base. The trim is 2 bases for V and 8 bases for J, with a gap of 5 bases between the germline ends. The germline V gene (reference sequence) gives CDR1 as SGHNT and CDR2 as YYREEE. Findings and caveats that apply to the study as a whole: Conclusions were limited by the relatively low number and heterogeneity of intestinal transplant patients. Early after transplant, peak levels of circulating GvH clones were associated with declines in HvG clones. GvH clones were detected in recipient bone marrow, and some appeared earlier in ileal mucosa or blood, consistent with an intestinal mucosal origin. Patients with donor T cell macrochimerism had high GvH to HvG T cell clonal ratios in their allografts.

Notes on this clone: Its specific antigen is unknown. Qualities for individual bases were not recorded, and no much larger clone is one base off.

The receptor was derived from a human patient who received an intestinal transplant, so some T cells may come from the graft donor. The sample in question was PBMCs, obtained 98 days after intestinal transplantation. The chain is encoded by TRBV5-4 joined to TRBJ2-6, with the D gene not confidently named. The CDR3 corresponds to CASSFGTNVLTF. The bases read TGTGCCAGCAGCTTTGGCACCAACGTCCTGACTTTC.